Sequencing of this TCR beta chain was carried out in a study of T cell responses to AZD1222 COVID-19 vaccine. Turning to the study itself: The analysis combined second doses at about 4 or about 12 weeks.

Points from the study as a whole: White British donors predominated, females outnumbered males, and clonal diversity was possibly underestimated. Seropositive AZD1222 recipients at baseline numbered only 6 or 7. Vaccine-associated CD4 TCRs ranged over spike, dominating at 160-218 and 743-854.

The CDR3 covers 12 residues. Germline values: CDR1 SNHLY, CDR2 FYNNEI. The V and J ends lost 3 bases and 4 bases respectively, with 4 bases between them. Generated by immunoSEQ multiplex PCR, the TCRdb table keeps only in-frame clones and is missing some. Here the sample spans 95,000 to 150,000 clones, about nine tenths being singletons. As concerns this clone: Its antigen is currently unknown. The same CDR3 can be traced to other DNA sequences in this sample.

This receptor was taken from an adult in good health. The source was peripheral blood, collected on day 0 of AZD1222 vaccination. This chain connects TRBV2 to TRBJ1-3; D unresolved. The CDR3 loop reads CASSESGNTIYF. In nucleotides, the CDR3 is TGTGCCAGCAGTGAGAGCGGAAACACCATATATTTT.